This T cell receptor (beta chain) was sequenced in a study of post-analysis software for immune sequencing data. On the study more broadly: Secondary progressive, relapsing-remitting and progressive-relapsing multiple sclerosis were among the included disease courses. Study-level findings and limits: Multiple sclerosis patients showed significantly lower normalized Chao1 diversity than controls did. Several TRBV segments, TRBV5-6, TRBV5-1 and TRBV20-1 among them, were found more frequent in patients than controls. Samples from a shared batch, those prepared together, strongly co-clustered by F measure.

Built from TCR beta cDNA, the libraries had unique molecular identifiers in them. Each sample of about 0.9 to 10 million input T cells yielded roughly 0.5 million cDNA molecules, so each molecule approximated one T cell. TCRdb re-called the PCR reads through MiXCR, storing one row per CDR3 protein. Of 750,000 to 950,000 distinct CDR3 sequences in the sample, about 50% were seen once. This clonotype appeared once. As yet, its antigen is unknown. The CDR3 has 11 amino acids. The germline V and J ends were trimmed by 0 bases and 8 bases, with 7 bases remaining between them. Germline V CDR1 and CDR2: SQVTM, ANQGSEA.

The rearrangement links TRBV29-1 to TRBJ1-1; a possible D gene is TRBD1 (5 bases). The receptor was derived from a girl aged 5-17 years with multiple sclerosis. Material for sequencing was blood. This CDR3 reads CSVEDAGEAFF. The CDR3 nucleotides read TGCAGCGTTGAAGACGCAGGGGAAGCTTTCTTT.